The clone carrying this TCR beta chain has more than one count but fewer than ten. Its antigen remains unknown. The data were taken from a study of blood T cells in healthy people across ages. This CDR3 comprises 19 residues. With V trimmed by 0 bases and J by 0 bases, 11 bases remained unmatched. Germline V lookup: CDR1 DFQATT, CDR2 SNEGSKA (reference sequence). The authors drew around 9.3 milliliters of peripheral blood from each donor. Points from the study as a whole: It was the long-lived donors that had more naive CD4+ cells and higher diversity than aged donors.

For the second PCR, which ran for about 7 to 11 cycles, a sample-barcoded 5' primer and a J-beta primer mix were used. MiXCR was run by TCRdb on the 5' RACE reads, yielding one entry per CDR3 protein. Here the sample spans some 710,000 distinct CDR3 sequences, 20% to 25% being singletons. This TCR came from a man between 65 and 85 years old in good health. The sequencing sample was made of blood. The chain couples TRBV20-1 to TRBJ1-4; TRBD1 agrees at 9 bases. CDR3 sequence: CSARDPAGTGLATNEKLFF. CDR3 nucleotides: TGCAGTGCTAGAGACCCTGCCGGGACAGGGCTTGCAACTAATGAAAAACTGTTTTTT.